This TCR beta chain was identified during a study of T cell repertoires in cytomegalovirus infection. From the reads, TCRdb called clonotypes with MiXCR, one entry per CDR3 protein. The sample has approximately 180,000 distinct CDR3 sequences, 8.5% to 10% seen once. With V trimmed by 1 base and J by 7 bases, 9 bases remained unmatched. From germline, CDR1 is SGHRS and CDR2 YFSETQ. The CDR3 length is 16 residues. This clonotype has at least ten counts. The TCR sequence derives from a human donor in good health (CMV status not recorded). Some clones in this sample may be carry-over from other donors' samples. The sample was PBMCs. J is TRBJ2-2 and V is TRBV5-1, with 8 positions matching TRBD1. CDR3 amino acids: CASSLNRGQGDGELFF. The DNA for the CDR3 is TGCGCCAGCAGCTTGAACCGTGGACAGGGTGACGGGGAGCTGTTTTTT.